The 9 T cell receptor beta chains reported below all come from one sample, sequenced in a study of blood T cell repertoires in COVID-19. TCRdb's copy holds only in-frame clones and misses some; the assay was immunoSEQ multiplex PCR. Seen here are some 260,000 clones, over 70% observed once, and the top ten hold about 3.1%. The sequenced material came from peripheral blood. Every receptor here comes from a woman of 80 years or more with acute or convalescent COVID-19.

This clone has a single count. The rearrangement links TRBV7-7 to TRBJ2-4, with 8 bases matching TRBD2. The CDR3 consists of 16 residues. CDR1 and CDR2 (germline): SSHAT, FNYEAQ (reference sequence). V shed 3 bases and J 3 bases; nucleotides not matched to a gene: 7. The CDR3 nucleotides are TGTGCCAGCAGCTTGGGGGACCTAGCGGGCAAAAACATTCAGTACTTC. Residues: CASSLGDLAGKNIQYF.

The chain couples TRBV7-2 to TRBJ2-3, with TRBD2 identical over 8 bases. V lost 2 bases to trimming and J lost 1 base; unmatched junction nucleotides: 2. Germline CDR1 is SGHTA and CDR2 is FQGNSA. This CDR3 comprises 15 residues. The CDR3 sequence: CASSLYGGGTDTQYF. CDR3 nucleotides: TGTGCCAGCAGCTTATACGGGGGGGGCACAGATACGCAGTATTTT. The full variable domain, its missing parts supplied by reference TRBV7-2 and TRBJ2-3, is GAGVSQSPSNKVTEKGKDVELRCDPISGHTALYWYRQSLGQGLEFLIYFQGNSAPDKSGLPSDRFSAERTGGSVSTLTIQRTQQEDSAVYLCASSLYGGGTDTQYFGPGTRLTVL.

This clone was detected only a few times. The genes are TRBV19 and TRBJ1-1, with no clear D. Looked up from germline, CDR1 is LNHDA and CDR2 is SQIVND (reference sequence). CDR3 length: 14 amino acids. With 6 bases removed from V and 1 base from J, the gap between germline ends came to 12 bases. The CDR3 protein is CASRSISGNTEAFF. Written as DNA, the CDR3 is TGTGCCAGTAGGTCAATTTCAGGGAACACTGAAGCTTTCTTT.

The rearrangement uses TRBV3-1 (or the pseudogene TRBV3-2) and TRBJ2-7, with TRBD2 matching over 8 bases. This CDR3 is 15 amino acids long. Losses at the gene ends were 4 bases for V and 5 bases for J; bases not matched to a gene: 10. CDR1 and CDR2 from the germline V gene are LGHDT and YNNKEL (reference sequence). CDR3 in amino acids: CASSPFWAGGNEQYF. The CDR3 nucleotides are TGTGCCAGCAGCCCTTTTTGGGCGGGAGGAAACGAGCAGTACTTC.

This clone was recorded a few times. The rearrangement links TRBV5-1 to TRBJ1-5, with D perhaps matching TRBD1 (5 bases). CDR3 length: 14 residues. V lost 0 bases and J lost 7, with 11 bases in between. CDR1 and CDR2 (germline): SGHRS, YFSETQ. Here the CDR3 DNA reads TGCGCCAGCAGCTTGGCCGGGGGAGGGCAGCCCCAGCATTTT. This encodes CASSLAGGGQPQHF.

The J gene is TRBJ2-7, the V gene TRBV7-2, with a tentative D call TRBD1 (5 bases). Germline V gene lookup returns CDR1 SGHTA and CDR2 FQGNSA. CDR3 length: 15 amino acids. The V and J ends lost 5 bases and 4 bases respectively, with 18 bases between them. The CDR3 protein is CASSRFGQGAYEQYF. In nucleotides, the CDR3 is TGTGCCAGCAGCCGGTTCGGTCAGGGTGCTTACGAGCAGTACTTC. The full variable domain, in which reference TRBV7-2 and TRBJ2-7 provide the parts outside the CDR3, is GAGVSQSPSNKVTEKGKDVELRCDPISGHTALYWYRQSLGQGLEFLIYFQGNSAPDKSGLPSDRFSAERTGGSVSTLTIQRTQQEDSAVYLCASSRFGQGAYEQYFGPGTRLTVT.

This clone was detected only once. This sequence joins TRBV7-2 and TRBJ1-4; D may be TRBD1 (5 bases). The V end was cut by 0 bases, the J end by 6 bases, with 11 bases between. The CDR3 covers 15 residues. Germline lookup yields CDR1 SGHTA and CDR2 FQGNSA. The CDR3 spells CASSLAGGVDEKLFF. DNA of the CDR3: TGTGCCAGCAGCTTAGCTGGGGGGGTGGATGAAAAACTGTTTTTT.

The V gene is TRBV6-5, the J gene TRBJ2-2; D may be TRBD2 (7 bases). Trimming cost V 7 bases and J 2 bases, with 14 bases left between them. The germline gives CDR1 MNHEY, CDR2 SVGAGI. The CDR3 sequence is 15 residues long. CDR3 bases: TGTGCCAGCAAGGGAGGGGGAGCCAACACCGGGGAGCTGTTTTTT. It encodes CASKGGGANTGELFF.

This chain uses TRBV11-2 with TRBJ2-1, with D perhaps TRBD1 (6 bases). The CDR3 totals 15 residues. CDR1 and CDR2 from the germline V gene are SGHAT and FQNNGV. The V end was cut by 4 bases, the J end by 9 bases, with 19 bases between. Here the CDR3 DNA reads TGTGCCAGCAGCTCCGACCGGACAGTCGGCGGTGAGCAGTTCTTC. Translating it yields CASSSDRTVGGEQFF.